This T cell receptor (beta chain) was obtained from a study of shared clonotypes between healthy human individuals. A few counts support this clone. Germline CDR1 reads SGHRS; CDR2 reads YFSETQ. The CDR3 loop spans 10 amino acids. Trimming pared 2 bases from V and 11 bases from J, leaving 2 bases between. The method was immunoSEQ multiplex PCR; TCRdb's version includes in-frame clones alone and lacks a portion of them. This repertoire shows roughly 2 million clones, nearly 97% found once; its top ten account for around 0.13%. V gene TRBV5-1 combines with J gene TRBJ1-6; D is undetermined. The specimen sequenced was naive CD4+ T cells sorted from blood. Subset here: CD45RA+ positively selected. The clonotype originates from a man in his late teens or twenties in good health. CDR3 sequence reads: CASSFPPLHF. The CDR3 DNA follows: TGCGCCAGCAGCTTTCCACCCCTCCACTTT.